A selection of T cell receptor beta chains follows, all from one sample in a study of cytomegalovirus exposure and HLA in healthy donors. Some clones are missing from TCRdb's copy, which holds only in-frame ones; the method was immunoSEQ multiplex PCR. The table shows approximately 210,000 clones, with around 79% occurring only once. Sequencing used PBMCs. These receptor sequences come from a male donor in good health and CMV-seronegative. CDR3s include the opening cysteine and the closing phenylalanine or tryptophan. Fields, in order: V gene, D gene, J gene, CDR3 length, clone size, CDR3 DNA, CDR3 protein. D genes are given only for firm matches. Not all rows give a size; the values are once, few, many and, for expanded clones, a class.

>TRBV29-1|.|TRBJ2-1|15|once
TGCAGCGTTGAAGATTGGGGGGGGGCCAGGAATGAGCAGTTCTTC
CSVEDWGGARNEQFF
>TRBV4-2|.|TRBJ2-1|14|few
TGTGCCAGCAGCCAAGGTGTACAGAAGGCTGAGCAGTTCTTC
CASSQGVQKAEQFF
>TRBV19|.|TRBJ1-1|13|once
TGTGCCAGTAGTCCAGGGCGGAACACTGAAGCTTTCTTT
CASSPGRNTEAFF
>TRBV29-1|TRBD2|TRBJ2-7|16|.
TGCAGCGTTGAAGGGCTGACTAGCGGGAGGGCAAACGAGCAGTACTTC
CSVEGLTSGRANEQYF
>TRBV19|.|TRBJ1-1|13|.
TGTGCCAGTAGTGCGACAGGGAACACTGAAGCTTTCTTT
CASSATGNTEAFF
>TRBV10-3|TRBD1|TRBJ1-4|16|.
TGTGCCATCAGTGGGCATGGGACAGCTGATAATGAAAAACTGTTTTTT
CAISGHGTADNEKLFF
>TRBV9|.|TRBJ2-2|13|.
TGTGCCAGCAGCCCCCTCGGGTCCGGGGAGCTGTTTTTT
CASSPLGSGELFF
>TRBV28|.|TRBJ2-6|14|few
TGTGCCACCACCCACACCCTTGGGGCCAACGTCCTGACTTTC
CATTHTLGANVLTF
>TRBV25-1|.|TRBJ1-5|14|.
TGTGCCAGCAGTGCCGCGGGTGGGGAACAGCCCCAGCATTTT
CASSAAGGEQPQHF
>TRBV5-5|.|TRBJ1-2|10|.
TGTGCCAGCAGCAGCCGGGACATCACCTTC
CASSSRDITF
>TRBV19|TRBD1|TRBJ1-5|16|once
TGTGCCAGTAGTCCGAGGGACAGGGGAAGGAATCAGCCCCAGCATTTT
CASSPRDRGRNQPQHF